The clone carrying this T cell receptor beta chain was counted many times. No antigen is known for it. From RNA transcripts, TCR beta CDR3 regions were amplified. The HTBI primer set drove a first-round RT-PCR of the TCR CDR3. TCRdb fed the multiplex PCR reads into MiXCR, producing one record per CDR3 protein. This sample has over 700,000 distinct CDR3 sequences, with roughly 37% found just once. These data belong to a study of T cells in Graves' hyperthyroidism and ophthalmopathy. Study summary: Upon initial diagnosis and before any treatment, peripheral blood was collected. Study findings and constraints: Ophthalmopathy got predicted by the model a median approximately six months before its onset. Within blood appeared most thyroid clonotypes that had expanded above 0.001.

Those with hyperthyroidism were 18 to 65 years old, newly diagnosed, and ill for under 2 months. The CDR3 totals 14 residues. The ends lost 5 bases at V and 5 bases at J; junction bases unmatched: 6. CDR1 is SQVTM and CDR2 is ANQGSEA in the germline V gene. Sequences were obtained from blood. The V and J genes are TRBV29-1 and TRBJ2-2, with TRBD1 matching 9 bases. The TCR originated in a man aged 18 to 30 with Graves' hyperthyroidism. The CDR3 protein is CSVKGDRVTGELFF. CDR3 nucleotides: TGCAGCGTTAAGGGGGACAGGGTGACCGGGGAGCTGTTTTTT.